One and the same sample provided the 27 T cell receptor beta chains below, sequenced in a study of T cell repertoires in cytomegalovirus infection. TCRdb re-analysed the reads in MiXCR, keeping a single row per CDR3 protein. The sample lists under 200,000 distinct CDR3 sequences; roughly 27% were seen once. Material for sequencing was PBMCs. The receptors originated from a human donor in good health (CMV status not recorded). Some clones in this sample may be carry-over from other donors' samples.

J is TRBJ1-1 and V is TRBV7-8; tentative D call: TRBD1 (5 bases). From germline, CDR1 is SGHVS and CDR2 FQNEAQ. V dropped 5 bases and J dropped 1 base, with 11 bases sitting between them. This CDR3 has 14 amino acids. The CDR3 region has the DNA TGTGCCAGCAGCCCCGGGGGTCAGAACACTGAAGCTTTCTTT. As protein: CASSPGGQNTEAFF. The entire variable domain, with the rest obtained from reference TRBV7-8 and TRBJ1-1, is as follows: GAGVSQSPRYKVAKRGQDVALRCDPISGHVSLFWYQQALGQGPEFLTYFQNEAQLDKSGLPSDRFFAERPEGSVSTLKIQRTQQEDSAVYLCASSPGGQNTEAFFGQGTRLTVV.

Only a few counts were recorded for this clonotype. The chain is built from TRBV19 and TRBJ1-1; 9 bases match TRBD1. Germline V gene sequence: CDR1 LNHDA, CDR2 SQIVND (reference sequence). V shed 3 bases, J shed 0 bases, and the junction held 8 bases outside the gene matches. This CDR3 region has 17 residues. For the CDR3, the DNA is TGTGCCAGTAGTATCCAACCGGGACAGGGATTGAACACTGAAGCTTTCTTT. This encodes CASSIQPGQGLNTEAFF. The whole variable domain, filled in from reference TRBV19 and TRBJ1-1, reads DGGITQSPKYLFRKEGQNVTLSCEQNLNHDAMYWYRQDPGQGLRLIYYSQIVNDFQKGDIAEGYSVSREKKESFPLTVTSAQKNPTAFYLCASSIQPGQGLNTEAFFGQGTRLTVV.

The chain has TRBV19 and TRBJ1-4; D call uncertain. The CDR3 contains 13 residues. The V and J ends lost 1 base and 14 bases respectively, with 14 bases between them. From germline, CDR1 is LNHDA and CDR2 SQIVND (reference sequence). CDR3 coding DNA: TGTGCCAGTAGTATAGTTCCGTCCAGTGAGCTGTTTTTT. It encodes CASSIVPSSELFF.

This clonotype has a handful of counts. The V call is TRBV20-1, the J call TRBJ1-3; D is uncertain. The CDR3 loop spans 13 amino acids. Trimming cost V 4 bases and J 0 bases, with 7 bases left between them. In germline, CDR1 is DFQATT, CDR2 SNEGSKA (reference sequence). CDR3 sequence reads: CSATGISGNTIYF. CDR3 sequence (DNA): TGCAGTGCTACAGGAATCTCTGGAAACACCATATATTTT.

The J gene is TRBJ2-3, the V gene TRBV11-2, with 9 positions matching TRBD2. V was clipped by 3 bases and J by 3 bases; unmatched bases: 10. Germline lookup yields CDR1 SGHAT and CDR2 FQNNGV. The CDR3 spans 17 residues. As DNA, the CDR3 is TGTGCCAGCAGCTTGGTGGGCGGGGGGGCGAGGACAGATACGCAGTATTTT. Protein: CASSLVGGGARTDTQYF.

The chain couples TRBV20-1 to TRBJ2-7, with D maybe TRBD2 (6 bases). V lost 3 bases to trimming and J lost 4 bases, with 10 bases between them. Germline CDR1 reads DFQATT; CDR2 reads SNEGSKA (reference sequence). The CDR3 consists of 12 residues. CDR3 amino acids: CSASGEVYEQYF. In DNA, the CDR3 is TGCAGTGCTAGCGGGGAGGTATACGAGCAGTACTTC.

V is TRBV6-8 and J is TRBJ2-3; no definite D call. V was cut by 0 bases and J by 6 bases, with 10 bases left in between. The CDR3 extends over 14 amino acids. Germline CDR1 reads MNHGY; CDR2 reads SAAAGT. CDR3 bases: TGTGCCAGCAGTTACTCGGCTTTGGAGGATACGCAGTATTTT. Protein sequence: CASSYSALEDTQYF.

The chain uses TRBV11-1 and TRBJ2-1, with unresolved D. This CDR3 comprises 15 residues. Looked up from germline, CDR1 is SGHAT and CDR2 is FQDESV (reference sequence). The V end was cut by 8 bases, the J end by 6 bases, with 20 bases between. The CDR3: CASASDTYSINEQFF. The CDR3, as DNA: TGTGCCAGCGCCTCCGACACTTACTCAATCAATGAGCAGTTCTTC.

This chain connects TRBV6-2 or TRBV6-3 to TRBJ2-6; D unclear. The length of the CDR3 is 15 residues. The V and J ends lost 6 bases and 2 bases respectively, with 11 bases between them. Germline CDR1 MNHEY, CDR2 SVGEGT. The CDR3 sequence is CASSLPDAGANVLTF. The CDR3 DNA reads as TGTGCCAGCAGCCTCCCCGACGCTGGGGCCAACGTCCTGACTTTC.

There are many counts of this clonotype. The rearrangement uses TRBV7-6 and TRBJ2-2; D is ambiguous. Germline-derived CDR1 and CDR2 are SGHVS and FNYEAQ. This CDR3 is 13 amino acids long. Trimming removed 7 bases at V and 1 base at J, with 7 bases between. CDR3 protein: CASNYRNTGELFF. CDR3 nucleotide sequence: TGTGCCAGCAATTACAGGAACACCGGGGAGCTGTTTTTT.

The table lists this clonotype with a few counts. The J gene is TRBJ1-6, the V gene TRBV27; weak D call: TRBD1 (5 bases). Germline V gives CDR1 MNHEY, CDR2 SMNVEV (reference sequence). The CDR3 has 13 residues. Trimming removed 3 bases at V and 8 bases at J, with 8 bases between. The CDR3 reads CASSFIGDSPLHF. CDR3 in DNA: TGTGCCAGCAGTTTCATAGGGGATTCACCCCTCCACTTT.

This clonotype showed up just a few times. J is TRBJ1-4 and V is TRBV29-1; no reliable D call. The CDR3 covers 13 residues. Germline V gene sequence: CDR1 SQVTM, CDR2 ANQGSEA. V gave up 2 bases and J gave up 6 bases, with 10 bases separating them. CDR3 sequence: CSVEIEVDEKLFF. DNA for the CDR3: TGCAGCGTTGAAATAGAGGTTGATGAAAAACTGTTTTTT.

This clonotype was seen only a few times. The chain is built from TRBV6-2 or TRBV6-3 and TRBJ2-1, with a tentative D call TRBD1 (5 bases). Germline V lookup: CDR1 MNHEY, CDR2 SVGEGT. The CDR3 extends over 16 amino acids. The germline V and J ends were trimmed by 7 bases and 0 bases, with 16 bases remaining between them. The CDR3 protein is CASTSRASSSYNEQFF. The CDR3 DNA reads as TGTGCCAGCACATCCAGGGCGTCGAGCTCCTACAATGAGCAGTTCTTC.

The table lists this clonotype with many counts. The chain uses TRBV7-2 and TRBJ2-7, with TRBD1 matching 9 bases. The CDR3 covers 12 residues. Trimming cost V 4 bases and J 6 bases; bases outside gene matches: 1. Germline V gene sequence: CDR1 SGHTA, CDR2 FQGNSA. Here the CDR3 DNA reads TGTGCCAGCAGCTGGGGACAGGGCGAGCAGTACTTC. Protein product: CASSWGQGEQYF. The full variable domain, completed using reference TRBV7-2 and TRBJ2-7, is GAGVSQSPSNKVTEKGKDVELRCDPISGHTALYWYRQSLGQGLEFLIYFQGNSAPDKSGLPSDRFSAERTGGSVSTLTIQRTQQEDSAVYLCASSWGQGEQYFGPGTRLTVT.

This clonotype was counted a few times. The chain links TRBV7-2 to TRBJ1-2, with TRBD1 matching 8 bases. This CDR3 is built from 14 residues. Germline lookup yields CDR1 SGHTA and CDR2 FQGNSA. Losses at the gene ends were 1 base for V and 5 bases for J; bases not matched to a gene: 3. The CDR3 loop reads CASSLEGQAYGYTF. The CDR3 DNA is TGTGCCAGCAGCTTAGAGGGACAGGCATATGGCTACACCTTC.

This clonotype turned up a few times. The chain has TRBV6-2 or TRBV6-3 and TRBJ1-4, with D possibly TRBD1 on 5 matching bases. Trimming shortened V by 8 bases and J by 2 bases, and 9 bases separated the two germline ends. Germline V CDR1 and CDR2: MNHEY, SVGEGT. The CDR3 runs 13 residues. CDR3 in amino acids: CASGRGTNEKLFF. CDR3 bases: TGTGCCAGCGGCCGGGGGACTAATGAAAAACTGTTTTTT.

The chain employs TRBV20-1 and TRBJ2-3; TRBD2 is a possible D gene (7 bases). V was cut by 3 bases and J by 4 bases, with 20 bases left in between. The CDR3 has 16 residues. CDR1 DFQATT and CDR2 SNEGSKA come from the germline V gene (reference sequence). In nucleotides, the CDR3 is TGCAGTGCTAGGAGGGGGGGAGCAGACGGCGCAGATACGCAGTATTTT. This gives the protein CSARRGGADGADTQYF.

This clonotype was seen only a few times. The chain joins TRBV15 to TRBJ1-1; 10 nucleotides align to TRBD1. The junction had 14 bases not matched to a gene; V was cut back by 6 bases and J by 4 bases. The CDR3 runs 17 residues. Germline V gene lookup returns CDR1 LNHNV and CDR2 YYDKDF (reference sequence). CDR3 bases: TGTGCCACCAGTGGGGACAGGGGTAAAGGGTTGGGCACTGAAGCTTTCTTT. This encodes CATSGDRGKGLGTEAFF.

The chain is built from TRBV7-2 and TRBJ2-7, with D unclear. Germline CDR1 is SGHTA and CDR2 is FQGNSA. CDR3 size: 12 residues. V dropped 5 bases and J dropped 2 bases, with 7 bases sitting between them. The CDR3 nucleotides read TGTGCCAGCAGCCAAACACCCTACGAGCAGTACTTC. Protein: CASSQTPYEQYF.

This clonotype was counted a few times. Just one base apart from a much larger clone, this may be a read error. The chain uses TRBV7-8 and TRBJ1-3, with TRBD1 as a possible D gene (5 bases). The CDR3 totals 14 residues. The germline V gene encodes CDR1 SGHVS and CDR2 FQNEAQ. The CDR3 DNA reads TGTACCAGCAGCTGGGGGTACTCTGGAAACACCATATATTTT. It translates to CTSSWGYSGNTIYF.

This clonotype came up many times. The chain uses TRBV25-1 and TRBJ2-1, with 8 bases that match TRBD1. CDR3 size: 18 residues. Germline V gene lookup returns CDR1 MGHDK and CDR2 SYGVNS. Trimming took 1 base from V and 3 from J; bases not matched to a gene: 11. The CDR3 loop is CASSESMTTGALYNEQFF. DNA for the CDR3: TGTGCCAGCAGTGAATCTATGACGACAGGGGCGCTCTACAATGAGCAGTTCTTC.

The chain uses TRBV20-1 and TRBJ2-6; D is perhaps TRBD2 (6 bases). With 1 base removed from V and 4 bases from J, the gap between germline ends came to 8 bases. CDR3 length: 14 amino acids. The germline CDR1 and CDR2 sequences are DFQATT and SNEGSKA (reference sequence). The CDR3 protein is CSARAGRGANVLTF. The CDR3 nucleotides read TGCAGTGCTAGAGCGGGGAGGGGGGCCAACGTCCTGACTTTC.

This sequence joins TRBV12-3 or TRBV12-4 and TRBJ1-1; D is undetermined. Trimming took off 7 bases at V and 1 base at J, with 10 bases between the two ends. CDR3 length: 13 residues. The CDR3 nucleotides are TGTGCCAGCACCTATACCAGGAACACTGAAGCTTTCTTT. Amino acid sequence: CASTYTRNTEAFF.

This sequence joins TRBV7-9 and TRBJ2-2, with 8 bases aligning to TRBD1. Germline CDR1 is SEHNR and CDR2 is FQNEAQ (reference sequence). The CDR3 has 19 residues. The J segment lost 6 bases and the V segment lost 3 bases, leaving 18 bases of the junction unmatched. The CDR3 sequence: CASSLDYDRGPGPAGELFF. The DNA of the CDR3 is TGTGCCAGCAGCTTGGACTACGACAGGGGACCCGGACCGGCCGGGGAGCTGTTTTTT.

V is TRBV14 and J is TRBJ1-4; D not certain. Germline V gene data show CDR1 as SGHDN and CDR2 as FVKESK. The CDR3 covers 13 residues. V was trimmed by 4 bases and J by 5 bases, leaving 8 bases between them. The CDR3 DNA reads TGTGCCAGCAGCCTGAAGATCAATGAAAAACTGTTTTTT. Protein: CASSLKINEKLFF. Full variable domain (outside the CDR3, taken from reference TRBV14 and TRBJ1-4): EAGVTQFPSHSVIEKGQTVTLRCDPISGHDNLYWYRRVMGKEIKFLLHFVKESKQDESGMPNNRFLAERTGGTYSTLKVQPAELEDSGVYFCASSLKINEKLFFGSGTQLSVL.

V and J are TRBV29-1 and TRBJ1-2; D is undetermined. Trimming removed 4 bases from V and 5 bases from J, with 11 bases in between. There are 12 residues in the CDR3. Per the germline V gene, CDR1 is SQVTM and CDR2 is ANQGSEA. The CDR3 region is CSVASSPYGYTF. As DNA, the CDR3 is TGCAGCGTTGCCTCATCCCCATATGGCTACACCTTC.

This clonotype has a handful of counts. The chain employs TRBV7-2 and TRBJ2-7, with D unclear. CDR1 SGHTA and CDR2 FQGNSA come from the germline V gene. The CDR3 extends over 14 amino acids. Trimming removed 0 bases at V and 0 bases at J, with 6 bases between. The CDR3 is CASSLADVSYEQYF. Here the CDR3 DNA reads TGTGCCAGCAGCTTAGCGGACGTCTCCTACGAGCAGTACTTC.